This T cell receptor (beta chain) was sequenced in a study of early T cells in non-severe SARS-CoV-2 infection. Study-wide background: Alpha and beta chains were unpaired, from unsorted whole-blood bulk RNA.

This clonotype showed up many times. V was cut by 1 base and J by 9 bases, with 13 bases left in between. The CDR3 spans 14 residues. Germline V lookup: CDR1 MGHDK, CDR2 SYGVNS. Researchers attached unique molecular identifiers to individual cDNA molecules. One entry per CDR3 protein, called by TCRdb with MiXCR from the 5' RACE reads. The sample contains 100,000 to 130,000 distinct CDR3 sequences, 9% to 14% of which appear only once. This TCR derives from an adult who was a healthcare worker with PCR-confirmed SARS-CoV-2 infection or an uninfected control (not recorded which). The chain carries TRBV25-1 and TRBJ1-5; D is undetermined. Sequencing was performed on whole blood. Here the CDR3 reads CASSELSALRPQHF. DNA of the CDR3: TGTGCCAGCAGTGAATTGTCTGCTCTTCGGCCCCAGCATTTT.